Listed below are T cell receptor beta chains from one sample, sequenced in a study of blood T cells in healthy people across ages. MiXCR, applied by TCRdb to the 5' RACE reads, yields one record per CDR3 protein. The sample lists around 850,000 distinct CDR3 sequences, around 36% occurring once. The sample consisted of blood. Receptors originate from a man aged 18 to 30 in good health. Each CDR3 is given with its conserved first and last residue. D genes are given only for firm matches. Expanded clones get a size class; other rows say once, few or many, or leave the size out.

d_call j_call clone_size cdr3_length v_call cdr3_nt cdr3_aa
TRBD1 TRBJ2-3 . 15 TRBV12-3/TRBV12-4 TGTGCCAGCAGCGCCCAGGACAGGAATAAAGATACGCAGTATTTT CASSAQDRNKDTQYF
. TRBJ1-1 . 16 TRBV7-9 TGTGCCAGCAGCTCCCGTCTGGGAGGGCGGAGCACTGAAGCTTTCTTT CASSSRLGGRSTEAFF
TRBD1 TRBJ1-6 . 13 TRBV2 TGTGCCAGCAGTGGCAGGGGGAATTCACCCCTCCACTTT CASSGRGNSPLHF
TRBD1 TRBJ2-6 few 17 TRBV5-1 TGCGCCAGCAGCATCGGGACAGGGGCTACTGGGGCCAACGTCCTGACTTTC CASSIGTGATGANVLTF
. TRBJ1-2 . 15 TRBV5-6 TGTGCCAGCAGCCTCGGGACGAACGCTAACTATGGCTACACCTTC CASSLGTNANYGYTF
. TRBJ1-2 . 17 TRBV7-2 TGTGCCAGCAGCATCCGGACAGCCAATTCTCCTAACTATGGCTACACCTTC CASSIRTANSPNYGYTF
. TRBJ1-2 few 15 TRBV20-1 TGCAGTGCCGTCAGGGATATCGTTTATGAGGATGGCTACACCTTC CSAVRDIVYEDGYTF
. TRBJ1-1 . 13 TRBV20-1 TGCAGTGCTAGAGATAGCACGAACACTGAAGCTTTCTTT CSARDSTNTEAFF
. TRBJ2-7 . 14 TRBV19 TGTGCCACTAGGACGGCTAGCTCCTACAATGAGCAGTACTTC CATRTASSYNEQYF
. TRBJ1-2 . 16 TRBV6-2/TRBV6-3 TGTGCCAGCATCCCGAAACCGGGACGGCTTAACTATGGCTACACCTTC CASIPKPGRLNYGYTF
. TRBJ1-6 . 15 TRBV28 TGTGCCAGCACCTCCCATGTGGGGAATAATTCACCCCTCCACTTT CASTSHVGNNSPLHF
. TRBJ1-2 many 16 TRBV7-9 TGTGCCAGCAGCTTCCCCCCGGTTCTGGAAGGATATGGCTACACCTTC CASSFPPVLEGYGYTF
TRBD2 TRBJ2-7 . 15 TRBV12-3/TRBV12-4 TGTGCCAGCAGTGGGGGACTAGCGGGAAACAATGAGCAGTACTTC CASSGGLAGNNEQYF
TRBD1 TRBJ1-4 few 16 TRBV4-3 TGCGCCAGCAGCCGGGACAGGGGGGAAACTAATGAAAAACTGTTTTTT CASSRDRGETNEKLFF
TRBD1 TRBJ1-6 few 15 TRBV7-2 TGTGCCAGCAGCGGGGACAGGGCTCTTAATTCACCCCTCCACTTT CASSGDRALNSPLHF
TRBD1 TRBJ2-3 few 18 TRBV10-3 TGTGCCATCAGTGGGAGGCGGGGACAGGGGGCGTCCACAGATACGCAGTATTTT CAISGRRGQGASTDTQYF